Listed here are 9 T cell receptor beta chains from one sample, sequenced in a study of blood T cell repertoires in COVID-19. The data were produced by immunoSEQ multiplex PCR, yet TCRdb's version contains in-frame clones alone and is incomplete. Here the sample spans roughly 250,000 clones, around 81% being singletons. Input material: peripheral blood. The receptors were sampled from a woman aged 55-70 years with active or convalescent COVID-19.

The chain couples TRBV4-3 to TRBJ2-1; tentatively, D is TRBD2 (5 bases). The CDR3 is 13 residues long. Trimming cost V 2 bases and J 9 bases, with 11 bases left between them. CDR1 is LGHNA, CDR2 YSLEER, per germline. The CDR3 nucleotides are TGCGCCAGCAGCCAAAGGAGGAACTCTGAGCAGTTCTTC. Its translation is CASSQRRNSEQFF.

This rearrangement joins TRBV4-3 to TRBJ1-6; unclear D gene. Germline V lookup: CDR1 LGHNA, CDR2 YSLEER. With 0 bases removed from V and 7 bases from J, the gap between germline ends came to 10 bases. This CDR3 comprises 15 residues. The CDR3 loop reads CASSQEIAENSPLHF. The CDR3 DNA reads TGCGCCAGCAGCCAAGAAATCGCTGAGAATTCACCCCTCCACTTT.

This clone is a singleton in its sample. The V gene is TRBV25-1, the J gene TRBJ2-1; possible D gene TRBD2, 6 bases. CDR3 length: 14 amino acids. Germline V lookup: CDR1 MGHDK, CDR2 SYGVNS. The V gene lost 4 bases and the J gene lost 3 bases, with 10 bases spanning the gap. The CDR3 nucleotides are TGTGCCAGCAGTGGGACCGGGGGCTACAATGAGCAGTTCTTC. Translating gives CASSGTGGYNEQFF. The full variable domain, in which reference TRBV25-1 and TRBJ2-1 provide the parts outside the CDR3, is EADIYQTPRYLVIGTGKKITLECSQTMGHDKMYWYQQDPGMELHLIHYSYGVNSTEKGDLSSESTVSRIRTEHFPLTLESARPSHTSQYLCASSGTGGYNEQFFGPGTRLTVL.

CDR3: CASSFNTQGYNEQFF. The CDR3 bases are TGTGCCAGCAGCTTTAATACACAGGGCTACAATGAGCAGTTCTTC. V and J are TRBV7-7 and TRBJ2-1; D is possibly TRBD1 (6 bases). The CDR3 is 15 residues long. Trimming removed 3 bases at V and 3 bases at J, with 12 bases between. Germline CDR1 reads SSHAT; CDR2 reads FNYEAQ (reference sequence).

The chain has TRBV3-1 (or the pseudogene TRBV3-2) and TRBJ1-5, with 10 bases fitting TRBD1. This CDR3 contains 18 residues. V lost 3 bases to trimming and J lost 7 bases; unmatched junction nucleotides: 15. CDR1 is LGHDT, CDR2 YNNKEL, per germline (reference sequence). CDR3 in DNA: TGTGCCAGCAGCCATACCACCGGACAGGGGGTAATCGACCAGCCCCAGCATTTT. Amino acid sequence: CASSHTTGQGVIDQPQHF.

The count of this clone is one. V gene TRBV15 combines with J gene TRBJ1-6; 7 bases line up with TRBD1. With V trimmed by 0 bases and J by 10 bases, 3 bases remained unmatched. Germline assignment: CDR1 LNHNV and CDR2 YYDKDF (reference sequence). The CDR3 is made up of 14 amino acids. As DNA, the CDR3 is TGTGCCACCAGCAGAGATGGGACAGACTCACCCCTCCACTTT. Its translation: CATSRDGTDSPLHF.

This clone has only a few counts. The chain has TRBV6-5 and TRBJ1-1; 8 bases map to TRBD1. CDR3 length: 16 amino acids. V dropped 3 bases and J dropped 0; count of bases not matched to a gene: 6. CDR1 and CDR2 from the germline V gene are MNHEY and SVGAGI. This chain's CDR3 is CASSYLRQGLNTEAFF. CDR3 bases: TGTGCCAGCAGTTATCTCCGACAGGGGTTGAACACTGAAGCTTTCTTT.

The genes are TRBV9 and TRBJ1-4; 11 bases line up with TRBD1. Germline trimming cut 4 bases from V and 8 bases from J; bases unmatched to any gene: 7. The CDR3 is 15 residues long. Germline lookup yields CDR1 SGDLS and CDR2 YYNGEE. CDR3 DNA sequence: TGTGCCAGCAGCCCCGGGACAGGGGGGTACGAAAAACTGTTTTTT. Amino acid sequence: CASSPGTGGYEKLFF.

The J gene is TRBJ1-1, the V gene TRBV18; the D is unclear. Trimming removed 3 bases from V and 1 base from J, with 15 bases in between. Per germline, CDR1 KGHSH and CDR2 LQKENI. The CDR3 extends over 16 amino acids. The CDR3 nucleotides read TGTGCCAGCTCACCGGTTCTGAGAATAAAGAACACTGAAGCTTTCTTT. It specifies CASSPVLRIKNTEAFF.